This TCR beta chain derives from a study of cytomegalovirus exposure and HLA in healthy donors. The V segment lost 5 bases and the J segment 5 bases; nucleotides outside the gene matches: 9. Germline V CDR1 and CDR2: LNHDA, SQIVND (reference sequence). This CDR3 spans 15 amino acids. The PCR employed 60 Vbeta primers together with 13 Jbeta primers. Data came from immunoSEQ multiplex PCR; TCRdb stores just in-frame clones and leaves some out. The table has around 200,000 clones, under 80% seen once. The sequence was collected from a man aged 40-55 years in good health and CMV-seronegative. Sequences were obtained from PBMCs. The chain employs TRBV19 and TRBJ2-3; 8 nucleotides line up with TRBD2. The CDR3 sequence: CASSPFSGKGDTQYF. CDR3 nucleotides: TGTGCCAGTAGTCCCTTTAGCGGGAAGGGAGATACGCAGTATTTT.